Below are 9 T cell receptor beta chains sequenced from a single sample in a study of cytomegalovirus exposure and HLA in healthy donors. Amplification used 60 Vbeta primers and 13 Jbeta primers. Method: immunoSEQ multiplex PCR; TCRdb's copy keeps in-frame clones and lacks some. This sample has about 150,000 clones, with around 68% found just once. The sequenced sample consisted of PBMCs. These receptor sequences come from a man aged 25-45 years in good health and CMV-seronegative.

The J gene is TRBJ2-3, the V gene TRBV5-1; D not certain. The CDR3 spans 16 residues. Germline assignment: CDR1 SGHRS and CDR2 YFSETQ. V lost 4 bases, J lost 1 base, and 16 bases lay in between. The CDR3 loop is CASSELVVGGTDTQYF. Here the CDR3 DNA reads TGCGCCAGCAGCGAACTCGTAGTAGGAGGCACAGATACGCAGTATTTT.

This chain links TRBV28 with TRBJ2-2, with a weak D call TRBD2 (7 bases). The CDR3 length is 16 residues. Germline lookup yields CDR1 MDHEN and CDR2 SYDVKM. V was shortened by 6 bases and J by 0 bases, with 14 bases between the two germline ends. CDR3 nucleotide sequence: TGTGCCAGCAGCAGTGGGGGGGCCCCGAACACCGGGGAGCTGTTTTTT. Translating it yields CASSSGGAPNTGELFF.

This clone showed up just once. The CDR3 loop reads CASSTATGANQPQHF. The CDR3 nucleotides are TGTGCCAGTAGTACCGCGACAGGGGCAAATCAGCCCCAGCATTTT. This chain uses TRBV19 with TRBJ1-5; 8 bases fit TRBD1. The trim removed 4 bases at V and 4 bases at J, leaving 6 bases unmatched. Germline CDR1 and CDR2: LNHDA and SQIVND (reference sequence). The CDR3 covers 15 residues.

The DNA for the CDR3 is TGTGCCAGCAGCTTAGGGGTCACTGAAGCTTTCTTT. Translated, it gives CASSLGVTEAFF. This chain links TRBV5-6 with TRBJ1-1; TRBD1 might be the D (5 bases). In germline, CDR1 is SGHDT, CDR2 YYEEEE. Trimming stripped 2 bases from V and 4 bases from J, with 6 bases between. The CDR3 spans 12 residues.

This rearrangement joins TRBV28 to TRBJ2-1; no clear D. CDR1 and CDR2 from the germline V gene are MDHEN and SYDVKM. V was cut by 4 bases and J by 10 bases, with 8 bases left in between. CDR3 size: 11 residues. This chain's CDR3 is CASSSSPEQFF. CDR3 nucleotide sequence: TGTGCCAGCAGTTCGTCTCCGGAGCAGTTCTTC.

This sequence joins TRBV5-1 and TRBJ1-1; no clear D. Germline V gene data show CDR1 as SGHRS and CDR2 as YFSETQ. Deletions cut 4 bases from V and 6 bases from J, with 16 bases between. This CDR3 has 14 residues. The CDR3 DNA is TGCGCCAGCAGCCGGATCGGAACTAGGGCTGAAGCTTTCTTT. Translating gives CASSRIGTRAEAFF.

The chain links TRBV9 to TRBJ1-5, with TRBD1 identical over 11 bases. V shed 2 bases, J shed 7 bases, and the junction held 2 bases outside the gene matches. CDR3 length: 14 amino acids. Germline V lookup: CDR1 SGDLS, CDR2 YYNGEE. The CDR3 sequence: CASSVGTGGQPQHF. CDR3 DNA sequence: TGTGCCAGCAGCGTGGGGACAGGGGGGCAGCCCCAGCATTTT.

V usage is TRBV4-1 and J usage is TRBJ2-7; tentatively, D is TRBD1 (6 bases). The CDR3 covers 14 residues. CDR1 and CDR2 from the germline V gene are MGHRA and YSYEKL. Trimming pared 2 bases from V and 0 bases from J, leaving 8 bases between. CDR3 protein: CASSQQDSSYEQYF. CDR3 nucleotides: TGCGCCAGCAGCCAACAGGACAGCTCCTACGAGCAGTACTTC.

The DNA for the CDR3 is TGTGCCTGGCCCCAGCAGGCAACTAATGAAAAACTGTTTTTT. This encodes CAWPQQATNEKLFF. V gene TRBV30 combines with J gene TRBJ1-4; D gene unclear. The CDR3 spans 14 residues. Per the germline V gene, CDR1 is GTSNPN and CDR2 is SVGIG (reference sequence). V lost 5 bases and J 0 bases, leaving 10 bases between the germline ends.